The following is a T cell receptor beta chain sequence with its context. Its antigen is as yet unknown. Runs used v3.0 of the immunoSEQ assay and were done at survey level. Sequencing was performed with immunoSEQ multiplex PCR; in TCRdb, only in-frame clones are kept and a portion is missing. The sample has about 48,000 clones; about 80% are singletons. The sample originates from a study of long-term antiretroviral therapy in people with HIV. Study-wide findings and caveats: Investigators report no available data on ART adherence, viral resistance or therapy changes.

This sample comprised unsorted PBMCs, obtained 0.8 years after starting antiretroviral therapy. The clonotype was recovered from a young woman with HIV.

The CDR3 is CASSSTPGTLQGYDDEQFF. In nucleotides, the CDR3 is TGTGCCAGCTCATCGACTCCCGGAACGTTACAGGGGTACGATGATGAGCAGTTCTTC. The V and J genes are TRBV18 and TRBJ2-1; 7 bases agree with TRBD1. This CDR3 spans 19 amino acids. V shed 5 bases and J 8 bases; nucleotides not matched to a gene: 24. Germline CDR1 reads KGHSH; CDR2 reads LQKENI.